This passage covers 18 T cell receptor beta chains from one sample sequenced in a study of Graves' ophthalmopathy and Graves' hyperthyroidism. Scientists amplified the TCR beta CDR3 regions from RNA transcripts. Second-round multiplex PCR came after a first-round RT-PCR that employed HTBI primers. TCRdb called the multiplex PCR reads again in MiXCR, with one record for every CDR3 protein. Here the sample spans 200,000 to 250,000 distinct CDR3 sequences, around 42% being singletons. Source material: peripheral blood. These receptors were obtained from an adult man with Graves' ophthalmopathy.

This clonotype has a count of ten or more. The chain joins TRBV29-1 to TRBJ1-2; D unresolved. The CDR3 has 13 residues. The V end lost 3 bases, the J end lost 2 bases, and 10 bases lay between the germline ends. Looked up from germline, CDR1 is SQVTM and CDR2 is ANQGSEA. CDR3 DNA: TGCAGCGTTGACCCGGGTGGGAACTATGGCTACACCTTC. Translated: CSVDPGGNYGYTF.

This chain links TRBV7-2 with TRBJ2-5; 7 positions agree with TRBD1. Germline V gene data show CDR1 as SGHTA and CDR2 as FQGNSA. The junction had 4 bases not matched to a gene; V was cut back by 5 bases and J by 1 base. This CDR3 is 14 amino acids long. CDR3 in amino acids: CASSPPGGQETQYF. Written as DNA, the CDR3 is TGTGCCAGCAGCCCACCAGGGGGCCAAGAGACCCAGTACTTC.

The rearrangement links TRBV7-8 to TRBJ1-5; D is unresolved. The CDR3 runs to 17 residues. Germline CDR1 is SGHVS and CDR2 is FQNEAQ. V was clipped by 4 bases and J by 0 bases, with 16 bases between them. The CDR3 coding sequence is TGTGCCAGCAGCTACTGGGGTGGGCAGTTTAGCAATCAGCCCCAGCATTTT. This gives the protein CASSYWGGQFSNQPQHF.

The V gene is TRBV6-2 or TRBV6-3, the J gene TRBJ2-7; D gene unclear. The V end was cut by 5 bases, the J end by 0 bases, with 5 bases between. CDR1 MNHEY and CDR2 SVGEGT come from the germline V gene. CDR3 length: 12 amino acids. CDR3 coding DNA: TGTGCCAGCAGTCGTTTCTCCTACGAGCAGTACTTC. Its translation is CASSRFSYEQYF.

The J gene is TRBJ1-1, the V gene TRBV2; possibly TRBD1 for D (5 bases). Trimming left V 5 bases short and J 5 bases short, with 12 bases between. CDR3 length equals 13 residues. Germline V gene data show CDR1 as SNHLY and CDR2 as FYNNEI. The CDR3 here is CASSIREGTEAFF. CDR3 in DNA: TGTGCCAGCAGTATCAGGGAGGGGACTGAAGCTTTCTTT.

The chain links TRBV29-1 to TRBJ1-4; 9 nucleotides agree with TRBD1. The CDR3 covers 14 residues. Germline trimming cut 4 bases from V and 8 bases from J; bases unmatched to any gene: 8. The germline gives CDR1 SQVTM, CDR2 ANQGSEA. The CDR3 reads CSVAQGAGNEKLFF. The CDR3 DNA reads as TGCAGCGTTGCACAGGGGGCAGGGAACGAAAAACTGTTTTTT.

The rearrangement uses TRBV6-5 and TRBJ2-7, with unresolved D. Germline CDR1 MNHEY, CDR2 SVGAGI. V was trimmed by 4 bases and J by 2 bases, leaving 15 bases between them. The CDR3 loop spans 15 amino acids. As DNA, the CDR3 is TGTGCCAGCAGTTCCGGCTTAGACGGCACCTACGAGCAGTACTTC. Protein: CASSSGLDGTYEQYF.

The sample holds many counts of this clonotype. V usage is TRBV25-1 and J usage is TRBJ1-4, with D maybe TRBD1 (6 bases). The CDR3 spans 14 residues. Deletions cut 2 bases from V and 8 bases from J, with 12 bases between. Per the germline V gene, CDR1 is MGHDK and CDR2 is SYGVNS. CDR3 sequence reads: CASSEGGGREKLFF. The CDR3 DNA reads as TGTGCCAGCAGTGAAGGCGGGGGGCGGGAAAAACTGTTTTTT.

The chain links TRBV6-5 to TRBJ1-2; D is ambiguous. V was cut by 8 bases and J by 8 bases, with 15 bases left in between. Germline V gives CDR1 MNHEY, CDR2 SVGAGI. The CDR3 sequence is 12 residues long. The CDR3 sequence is CASLRGSRGYTF. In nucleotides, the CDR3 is TGTGCCAGCTTGCGAGGAAGTCGGGGCTACACCTTC.

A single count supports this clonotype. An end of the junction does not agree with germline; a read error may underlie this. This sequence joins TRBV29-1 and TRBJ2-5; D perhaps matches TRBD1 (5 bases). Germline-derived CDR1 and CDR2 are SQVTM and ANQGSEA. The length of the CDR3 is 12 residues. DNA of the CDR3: TGCAGTGCAGACTTCCAGGGTGAGACCCGGTACTTC. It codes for CSADFQGETRYF.

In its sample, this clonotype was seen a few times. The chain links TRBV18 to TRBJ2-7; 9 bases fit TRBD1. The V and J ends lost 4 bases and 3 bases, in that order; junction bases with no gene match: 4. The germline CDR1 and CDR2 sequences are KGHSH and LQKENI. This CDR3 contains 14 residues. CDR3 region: CASSQDRGLYEQYF. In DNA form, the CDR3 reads TGTGCCAGCTCACAGGACAGGGGCCTCTACGAGCAGTACTTC.

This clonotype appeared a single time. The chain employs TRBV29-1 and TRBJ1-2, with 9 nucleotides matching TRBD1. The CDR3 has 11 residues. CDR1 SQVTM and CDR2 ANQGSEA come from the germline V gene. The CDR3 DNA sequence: TGCAGTCCGGGACAGGGTATTGGCTACACCTTC. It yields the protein CSPGQGIGYTF.

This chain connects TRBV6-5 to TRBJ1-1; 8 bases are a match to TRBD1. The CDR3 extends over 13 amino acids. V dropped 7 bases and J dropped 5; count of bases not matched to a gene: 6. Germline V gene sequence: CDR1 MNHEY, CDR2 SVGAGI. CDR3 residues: CASMTGDGTEAFF. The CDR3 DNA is TGTGCCAGCATGACAGGGGATGGGACTGAAGCTTTCTTT.

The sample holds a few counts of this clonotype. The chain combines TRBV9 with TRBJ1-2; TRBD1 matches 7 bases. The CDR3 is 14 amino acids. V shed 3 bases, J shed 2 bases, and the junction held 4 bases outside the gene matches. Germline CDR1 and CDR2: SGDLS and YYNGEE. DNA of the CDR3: TGTGCCAGCAGCGACTACAGGGGCAACTATGGCTACACCTTC. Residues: CASSDYRGNYGYTF.

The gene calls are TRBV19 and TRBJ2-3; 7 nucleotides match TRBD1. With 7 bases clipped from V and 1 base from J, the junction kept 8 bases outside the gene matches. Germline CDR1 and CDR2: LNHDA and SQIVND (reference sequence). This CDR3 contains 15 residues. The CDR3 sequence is CASTFRDSRTDTQYF. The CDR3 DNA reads TGTGCCAGTACCTTTAGGGACAGTCGCACAGATACGCAGTATTTT.

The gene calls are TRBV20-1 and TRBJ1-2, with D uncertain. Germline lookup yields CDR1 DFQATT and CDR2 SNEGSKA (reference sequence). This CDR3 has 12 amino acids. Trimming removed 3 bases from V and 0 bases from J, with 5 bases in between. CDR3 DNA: TGCAGTGCTAGGGGAACTAACTATGGCTACACCTTC. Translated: CSARGTNYGYTF.

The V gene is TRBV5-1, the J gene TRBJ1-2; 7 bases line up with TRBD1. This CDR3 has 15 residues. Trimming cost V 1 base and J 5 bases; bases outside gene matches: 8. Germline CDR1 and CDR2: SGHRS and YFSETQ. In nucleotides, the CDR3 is TGCGCCAGCAGCTTGTACGTCAGGGGGAGGTATGGCTACACCTTC. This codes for CASSLYVRGRYGYTF.

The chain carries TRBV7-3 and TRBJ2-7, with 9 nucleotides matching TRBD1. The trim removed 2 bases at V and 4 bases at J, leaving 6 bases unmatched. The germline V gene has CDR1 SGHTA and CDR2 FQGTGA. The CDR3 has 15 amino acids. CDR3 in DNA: TGTGCCAGCAGCTTAGTTGGGACAGGGATGTACGAGCAGTACTTC. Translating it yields CASSLVGTGMYEQYF.